These T cell receptor beta chains were read from a single sample in a study of Tregs in tolerant kidney transplant recipients. Libraries were prepared by immunoSEQ multiplex PCR; TCRdb keeps only in-frame clonotypes and omits some of them. The sample carries about 240,000 clones, 80% to 85% recorded once. Sequenced input: CD4+ T cells from blood. These receptor sequences come from a human donor in good health. The CDR3 runs from the conserved cysteine through the conserved F or W. Fields, in order: J gene, V gene, D gene, clone size, CDR3 protein, CDR3 DNA. A D gene is named only where the DNA matches it firmly. The size entry is marked missing in some rows and otherwise reads once, few, many or a size class.

j_gene: TRBJ2-4; v_gene: TRBV5-8; d_gene: TRBD2; abundance: NA; CDR3aa: CASSLDAGGGHLNIQYF; CDR3nt: TGTGCCAGCAGCTTGGATGCGGGGGGCGGCCACTTAAACATTCAGTACTTC
j_gene: TRBJ2-3; v_gene: TRBV5-1; d_gene: TRBD2; abundance: few; CDR3aa: CASSLANSGATDTQYF; CDR3nt: TGCGCCAGCAGCTTGGCCAATAGCGGGGCGACAGATACGCAGTATTTT
j_gene: TRBJ2-3; v_gene: TRBV7-3; d_gene: TRBD2; abundance: NA; CDR3aa: CASSLTPSGGADTQYF; CDR3nt: TGTGCCAGCAGCTTAACCCCTAGCGGGGGCGCAGATACGCAGTATTTT
j_gene: TRBJ2-1; v_gene: TRBV7-6; d_gene: TRBD2; abundance: NA; CDR3aa: CASSLDAPGLAGGFLWNEQFF; CDR3nt: TGTGCCAGCAGCTTAGACGCCCCAGGACTAGCGGGAGGGTTTCTATGGAATGAGCAGTTCTTC
j_gene: TRBJ1-2; v_gene: TRBV5-6; d_gene: NA; abundance: NA; CDR3aa: CASSSAQGAYGYTF; CDR3nt: TGTGCCAGCAGCTCCGCCCAGGGTGCCTATGGCTACACCTTC
j_gene: TRBJ1-1; v_gene: TRBV18; d_gene: NA; abundance: NA; CDR3aa: CASSPLPDRNTEAFF; CDR3nt: TGTGCCAGCTCACCACTCCCAGATAGGAACACTGAAGCTTTCTTT
j_gene: TRBJ2-7; v_gene: TRBV6-5; d_gene: NA; abundance: NA; CDR3aa: CASSYSKGSQGEQYF; CDR3nt: TGTGCCAGCAGTTACTCGAAAGGGTCACAGGGCGAGCAGTACTTC
j_gene: TRBJ1-5; v_gene: TRBV6-4; d_gene: NA; abundance: few; CDR3aa: CASSDSPTNQPQHF; CDR3nt: TGTGCCAGCAGTGACTCCCCGACGAATCAGCCCCAGCATTTT
j_gene: TRBJ2-1; v_gene: TRBV9; d_gene: TRBD2; abundance: NA; CDR3aa: CASSVVGGPLGNEQFF; CDR3nt: TGTGCCAGCAGCGTAGTGGGAGGGCCGTTGGGCAATGAGCAGTTCTTC
j_gene: TRBJ2-5; v_gene: TRBV7-6; d_gene: NA; abundance: once; CDR3aa: CASSPAEKQAQETQYF; CDR3nt: TGTGCCAGCAGCCCCGCAGAGAAACAGGCACAAGAGACCCAGTACTTC
j_gene: TRBJ2-3; v_gene: TRBV11-2; d_gene: TRBD2; abundance: NA; CDR3aa: CASSRLASADTQYF; CDR3nt: TGTGCCAGCAGCCGACTAGCGAGCGCAGATACGCAGTATTTT
j_gene: TRBJ1-1; v_gene: TRBV30; d_gene: NA; abundance: NA; CDR3aa: CAWSNSLNTEAFF; CDR3nt: TGTGCCTGGAGCAACAGTTTGAACACTGAAGCTTTCTTT
j_gene: TRBJ2-7; v_gene: TRBV5-4; d_gene: TRBD2; abundance: NA; CDR3aa: CASSWTSGSLDEQYF; CDR3nt: TGTGCCAGCAGCTGGACTAGCGGGAGTTTAGACGAGCAGTACTTC
j_gene: TRBJ1-1; v_gene: TRBV5-4; d_gene: TRBD1; abundance: NA; CDR3aa: CASSLVVRGRAEAFF; CDR3nt: TGTGCCAGCAGCTTGGTTGTCAGGGGGAGGGCTGAAGCTTTCTTT
j_gene: TRBJ1-2; v_gene: TRBV5-1; d_gene: NA; abundance: NA; CDR3aa: CASSLDASGYTF; CDR3nt: TGCGCCAGCAGCTTGGACGCGTCTGGCTACACCTTC
j_gene: TRBJ2-5; v_gene: TRBV10-3; d_gene: NA; abundance: few; CDR3aa: CAISPGQETQYF; CDR3nt: TGTGCCATCAGCCCAGGCCAAGAGACCCAGTACTTC
j_gene: TRBJ1-1; v_gene: TRBV5-1; d_gene: NA; abundance: once; CDR3aa: CASSLLERTEAFF; CDR3nt: TGCGCCAGCAGCTTGCTGGAACGCACTGAAGCTTTCTTT
j_gene: TRBJ1-1; v_gene: TRBV4-1; d_gene: NA; abundance: once; CDR3aa: CASSQKGPGAKGTEAFF; CDR3nt: TGCGCCAGCAGCCAAAAGGGACCGGGGGCGAAGGGCACTGAAGCTTTCTTT
j_gene: TRBJ2-7; v_gene: TRBV5-1; d_gene: NA; abundance: once; CDR3aa: CASSSRVSYEQYF; CDR3nt: TGCGCCAGCAGCTCGAGGGTAAGCTACGAGCAGTACTTC
j_gene: TRBJ1-6; v_gene: TRBV15; d_gene: TRBD1; abundance: once; CDR3aa: CATSDRGDRGRAPLHF; CDR3nt: TGTGCCACCAGCGACAGAGGGGACAGGGGACGAGCACCCCTCCACTTT
j_gene: TRBJ2-5; v_gene: TRBV11-3; d_gene: NA; abundance: NA; CDR3aa: CASSLDTGLRGGRQETQYF; CDR3nt: TGTGCCAGCAGCTTAGATACGGGTCTGAGGGGGGGGCGCCAAGAGACCCAGTACTTC
j_gene: TRBJ1-2; v_gene: TRBV2; d_gene: NA; abundance: NA; CDR3aa: CASSPGREYGYTF; CDR3nt: TGTGCCAGCAGCCCCGGACGAGAGTATGGCTACACCTTC
j_gene: TRBJ2-3; v_gene: TRBV10-3; d_gene: TRBD2; abundance: NA; CDR3aa: CAISGMGTSFGTQYF; CDR3nt: TGTGCCATCAGTGGTATGGGGACTAGTTTTGGTACGCAGTATTTT
j_gene: TRBJ2-1; v_gene: TRBV10-1; d_gene: TRBD2; abundance: NA; CDR3aa: CASSGTSGLYNEQFF; CDR3nt: TGCGCCAGCAGTGGAACTAGCGGACTATACAATGAGCAGTTCTTC
j_gene: TRBJ1-4; v_gene: TRBV4-1; d_gene: NA; abundance: few; CDR3aa: CASRSWTSSTNEKLFF; CDR3nt: TGCGCCAGCAGGTCGTGGACATCCTCAACTAATGAAAAACTGTTTTTT
j_gene: TRBJ1-5; v_gene: TRBV6-5; d_gene: TRBD1; abundance: NA; CDR3aa: CASSPDRGNNQPQHF; CDR3nt: TGTGCCAGCAGCCCGGACAGGGGGAACAATCAGCCCCAGCATTTT
j_gene: TRBJ1-1; v_gene: TRBV9; d_gene: NA; abundance: NA; CDR3aa: CASSVGSGADTEAFF; CDR3nt: TGTGCCAGCAGCGTAGGATCGGGGGCGGACACTGAAGCTTTCTTT
j_gene: TRBJ2-7; v_gene: TRBV30; d_gene: NA; abundance: NA; CDR3aa: CAWAGLTKRGPYEQYF; CDR3nt: TGTGCCTGGGCGGGACTTACGAAAAGGGGCCCCTACGAGCAGTACTTC
j_gene: TRBJ1-1; v_gene: TRBV6-5; d_gene: NA; abundance: once; CDR3aa: CASILDRLNTEAFF; CDR3nt: TGTGCCAGCATCCTGGACAGACTGAACACTGAAGCTTTCTTT
j_gene: TRBJ2-1; v_gene: TRBV5-1; d_gene: NA; abundance: NA; CDR3aa: CASSLVLASSYNEQFF; CDR3nt: TGCGCCAGCAGCTTGGTACTAGCTAGCTCCTACAATGAGCAGTTCTTC
j_gene: TRBJ2-1; v_gene: TRBV4-1; d_gene: TRBD1; abundance: NA; CDR3aa: CASSRSGTGVNEQFF; CDR3nt: TGCGCCAGCAGCCGCTCCGGGACAGGGGTCAATGAGCAGTTCTTC
j_gene: TRBJ2-7; v_gene: TRBV27; d_gene: TRBD1; abundance: NA; CDR3aa: CASSKTGVSYEQYF; CDR3nt: TGTGCCAGCAGCAAGACAGGGGTCTCCTACGAGCAGTACTTC
j_gene: TRBJ1-5; v_gene: TRBV27; d_gene: TRBD1; abundance: once; CDR3aa: CASSFSGGGYQPQHF; CDR3nt: TGTGCCAGTAGTTTCTCAGGGGGCGGGTATCAGCCCCAGCATTTT
j_gene: TRBJ2-1; v_gene: TRBV7-9; d_gene: NA; abundance: few; CDR3aa: CASSQNEQFF; CDR3nt: TGTGCCAGCAGTCAAAATGAGCAGTTCTTC
j_gene: TRBJ1-2; v_gene: TRBV5-5; d_gene: TRBD1; abundance: NA; CDR3aa: CASSRQGSDGYTF; CDR3nt: TGTGCCAGCAGCCGACAGGGAAGTGATGGCTACACCTTC
j_gene: TRBJ1-1; v_gene: TRBV2; d_gene: NA; abundance: NA; CDR3aa: CASNLGRTEAFF; CDR3nt: TGTGCCAGCAACCTCGGGAGGACTGAAGCTTTCTTT
j_gene: TRBJ2-3; v_gene: TRBV7-9; d_gene: TRBD2; abundance: NA; CDR3aa: CASSSGGGRADTQYF; CDR3nt: TGTGCCAGCAGCTCGGGGGGAGGGAGAGCAGATACGCAGTATTTT
j_gene: TRBJ2-2; v_gene: TRBV14; d_gene: NA; abundance: NA; CDR3aa: CASSHKIWTPNTGELFF; CDR3nt: TGTGCCAGCAGCCATAAGATTTGGACTCCCAACACCGGGGAGCTGTTTTTT
j_gene: TRBJ2-5; v_gene: TRBV19; d_gene: TRBD1; abundance: NA; CDR3aa: CASSGTGAQETQYF; CDR3nt: TGTGCCAGTAGCGGGACAGGGGCCCAAGAGACCCAGTACTTC
j_gene: TRBJ2-5; v_gene: TRBV18; d_gene: NA; abundance: NA; CDR3aa: CASSPGLQETQYF; CDR3nt: TGTGCCAGCTCACCCGGGCTTCAAGAGACCCAGTACTTC
j_gene: TRBJ2-5; v_gene: TRBV5-1; d_gene: TRBD2; abundance: NA; CDR3aa: CASSLEAGGLGYQETQYF; CDR3nt: TGCGCCAGCAGCTTGGAGGCGGGAGGGCTGGGGTACCAAGAGACCCAGTACTTC
j_gene: TRBJ1-6; v_gene: TRBV27; d_gene: NA; abundance: NA; CDR3aa: CASREGLGSYNSPLHF; CDR3nt: TGTGCCAGCAGGGAGGGTCTGGGCTCCTATAATTCACCCCTCCACTTT
j_gene: TRBJ1-4; v_gene: TRBV10-3; d_gene: TRBD1; abundance: NA; CDR3aa: CAISEGGGGEKLFF; CDR3nt: TGTGCCATCAGTGAAGGGGGCGGAGGTGAAAAACTGTTTTTT